The 16 T cell receptor beta chains listed next were all sequenced from one sample in a study of blood T cell repertoires in COVID-19 (TCRdb year 2020). To prepare the library, the immunoSEQ multiplex PCR assay was applied. TCRdb took over this immuneACCESS table, retaining in-frame rearrangements with V and J assigned. Such tables are incomplete; in checked studies, under half of the missing clones stem from an unresolved V gene, and the remainder is unexplained. In this sample the table shows about 90,000 clones, 65% to 90% of which occur a single time. Approximately 1.3% of the sample is in the top ten clones. The sequencing sample was made of peripheral blood. These receptor sequences come from an elderly man with active or convalescent COVID-19.

This clone was detected a few times. The chain is built from TRBV7-6 and TRBJ2-2, with 12 nucleotides matching TRBD2. J gave up 5 bases and V 5 bases, and 12 bases lay outside the gene matches. CDR1 SGHVS and CDR2 FNYEAQ come from the germline V gene. There are 18 residues in the CDR3. CDR3 DNA sequence: TGTGCCAGCAGCCAAAGACGGACTAGCGGGATTATTACCGGGGAGCTGTTTTTT. Translated: CASSQRRTSGIITGELFF.

The chain is built from TRBV4-1 and TRBJ2-7, with 7 bases identical to TRBD1. The V gene's germline CDR1 is MGHRA and CDR2 YSYEKL. This CDR3 spans 14 amino acids. Trimming cost V 4 bases and J 3 bases; bases outside gene matches: 6. The CDR3 DNA reads as TGCGCCAGCAGCCGAGGGGACAGTGGCTACGAGCAGTACTTC. Translation gives CASSRGDSGYEQYF.

This clone was seen a single time. The chain carries TRBV7-6 and TRBJ2-3; tentatively, D is TRBD1 (5 bases). The CDR3 has 15 amino acids. Germline V gene lookup returns CDR1 SGHVS and CDR2 FNYEAQ. The V end was cut by 1 base, the J end by 3 bases, with 11 bases between. CDR3 residues: CASSLGRPGTDTQYF. Written as DNA, the CDR3 is TGTGCCAGCAGCTTAGGTAGGCCAGGGACAGATACGCAGTATTTT.

This sequence joins TRBV5-8 and TRBJ2-1; unclear D gene. V was pared by 3 bases and J by 3 bases, with 16 bases between. The CDR3 extends over 16 amino acids. Germline V gives CDR1 SGHTS, CDR2 YDEGEE. CDR3 nucleotides: TGTGCCAGCAGCTCCCCCGGTGGAGACCTCTACAATGAGCAGTTCTTC. This sequence encodes CASSSPGGDLYNEQFF.

The chain couples TRBV7-2 to TRBJ2-1; perhaps TRBD2 as D (6 bases). From germline, CDR1 is SGHTA and CDR2 FQGNSA. The V and J ends lost 5 bases and 0 bases respectively, with 8 bases between them. This CDR3 has 14 residues. In nucleotides, the CDR3 is TGTGCCAGCAGCCCGACTAGCTCCTACAATGAGCAGTTCTTC. Translation gives CASSPTSSYNEQFF.

The count of this clone is one. This chain connects TRBV6-5 to TRBJ1-1; a possible D gene is TRBD1 (5 bases). V shed 2 bases and J shed 5 bases, with 15 bases lying between them. The CDR3 loop spans 15 amino acids. Germline V gives CDR1 MNHEY, CDR2 SVGAGI. The CDR3 spells CASSYPAAGGTEAFF. The CDR3 DNA reads TGTGCCAGCAGTTACCCGGCCGCGGGGGGAACTGAAGCTTTCTTT.

The J gene is TRBJ2-1, the V gene TRBV6-5; TRBD1 matches 9 bases. The germline CDR1 and CDR2 sequences are MNHEY and SVGAGI. This CDR3 contains 16 residues. Trimming cost V 4 bases and J 1 base; bases outside gene matches: 5. As DNA, the CDR3 is TGTGCCAGCAGTTTCTCGGGACAGGGTTCCTACAATGAGCAGTTCTTC. Protein: CASSFSGQGSYNEQFF.

CDR3 sequence reads: CASSYNRDGAYEQYF. Here the CDR3 DNA reads TGTGCCAGCAGTTACAACAGGGATGGGGCCTACGAGCAGTACTTC. J is TRBJ2-7 and V is TRBV6-2 or TRBV6-3; D perhaps matches TRBD1 (6 bases). The CDR3 runs 15 residues. The germline V and J ends were trimmed by 2 bases and 2 bases, with 13 bases remaining between them. CDR1 and CDR2 (germline): MNHEY, SVGEGT.

CDR3 sequence: CASSAPISGSGTDTQYF. The CDR3 bases are TGTGCCAGCAGCGCGCCCATTAGCGGGAGTGGCACAGATACGCAGTATTTT. The rearrangement joins TRBV9 to TRBJ2-3, with 9 bases lining up with TRBD2. The CDR3 is made up of 17 amino acids. Germline CDR1 is SGDLS and CDR2 is YYNGEE. Trimming at V came to 3 bases and at J to 1 base, leaving 9 bases not matched to a gene.

This sequence joins TRBV11-1 and TRBJ2-3, with D maybe TRBD1 (6 bases). Germline assignment: CDR1 SGHAT and CDR2 FQDESV (reference sequence). V lost 3 bases and J lost 0, with 10 bases in between. This CDR3 region has 15 residues. CDR3 protein: CASSLSGTSTDTQYF. CDR3 DNA: TGTGCCAGCAGCTTGTCGGGGACAAGCACAGATACGCAGTATTTT.

The table lists this clone with a count of one. The rearrangement links TRBV18 to TRBJ2-7; a possible D gene is TRBD1 (5 bases). This CDR3 is built from 13 residues. Germline V lookup: CDR1 KGHSH, CDR2 LQKENI. With 3 bases removed from V and 0 bases from J, the gap between germline ends came to 6 bases. The CDR3 loop is CASSPDSSYEQYF. The CDR3 nucleotides read TGTGCCAGCTCACCCGACAGCTCCTACGAGCAGTACTTC.

This chain connects TRBV7-9 to TRBJ2-1; 13 bases match TRBD2. Germline V gives CDR1 SEHNR, CDR2 FQNEAQ (reference sequence). This CDR3 comprises 18 residues. The J segment lost 8 bases and the V segment lost 0 bases, leaving 10 bases of the junction unmatched. CDR3 sequence: CASSLASLAGGERDEQFF. Here the CDR3 DNA reads TGTGCCAGCAGCTTAGCCTCACTAGCGGGAGGGGAAAGGGATGAGCAGTTCTTC.

V gene TRBV7-2 combines with J gene TRBJ1-2, with D tentatively TRBD1 (6 bases). This CDR3 spans 14 amino acids. V was pared by 0 bases and J by 4 bases, with 9 bases between. The germline V gene encodes CDR1 SGHTA and CDR2 FQGNSA. The CDR3 region has the DNA TGTGCCAGCAGCTTAGCACAGGGTGGCTATGGCTACACCTTC. Residues: CASSLAQGGYGYTF.

The chain recombines TRBV6-6 with TRBJ1-3, with a possible D match to TRBD1 (5 bases). Germline CDR1 is MNHNY and CDR2 is SVGAGI (reference sequence). There are 14 residues in the CDR3. Trimming cost V 6 bases and J 0 bases, with 9 bases left between them. The CDR3 here is CASSRGSSGNTIYF. CDR3 DNA sequence: TGTGCCAGCAGCCGGGGGTCCTCTGGAAACACCATATATTTT.

This chain links TRBV7-9 with TRBJ2-1; 12 nucleotides match TRBD2. The CDR3 is 15 amino acids. CDR1 and CDR2 from the germline V gene are SEHNR and FQNEAQ (reference sequence). V dropped 5 bases and J dropped 5; count of bases not matched to a gene: 4. CDR3 loop: CASSDRTSGDNEQFF. As DNA, the CDR3 is TGTGCCAGCAGCGACCGGACTAGCGGGGACAATGAGCAGTTCTTC.

The V gene is TRBV7-9, the J gene TRBJ1-1; D is unclear. This CDR3 has 11 amino acids. Trimming stripped 1 base from V and 9 bases from J, with 6 bases between. Per the germline V gene, CDR1 is SEHNR and CDR2 is FQNEAQ (reference sequence). This chain's CDR3 is CASSLEQKAFF. CDR3 DNA: TGTGCCAGCAGCTTAGAACAGAAAGCTTTCTTT.